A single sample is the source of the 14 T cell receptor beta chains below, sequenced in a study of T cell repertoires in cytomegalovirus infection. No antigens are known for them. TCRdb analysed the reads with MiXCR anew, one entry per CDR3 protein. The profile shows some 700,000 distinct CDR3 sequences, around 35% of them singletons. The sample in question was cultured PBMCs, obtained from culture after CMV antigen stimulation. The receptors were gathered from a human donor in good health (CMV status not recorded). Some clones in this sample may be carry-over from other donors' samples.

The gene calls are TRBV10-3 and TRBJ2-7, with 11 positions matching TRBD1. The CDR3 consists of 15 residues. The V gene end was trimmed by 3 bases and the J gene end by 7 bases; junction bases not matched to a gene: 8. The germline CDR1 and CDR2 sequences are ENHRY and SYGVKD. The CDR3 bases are TGTGCCATCAGTGATAGGACAGGGGGCGCGGGGGAGCAGTACTTC. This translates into CAISDRTGGAGEQYF.

The CDR3 loop reads CASSSAYPGGASYEQYF. In nucleotides, the CDR3 is TGTGCCAGCAGTTCAGCCTACCCAGGGGGCGCCTCCTACGAGCAGTACTTC. This chain joins TRBV7-2 and TRBJ2-7; 8 nucleotides agree with TRBD1. This CDR3 has 17 residues. The V gene end was trimmed by 6 bases and the J gene end by 0 bases; junction bases not matched to a gene: 13. Germline assignment: CDR1 SGHTA and CDR2 FQGNSA.

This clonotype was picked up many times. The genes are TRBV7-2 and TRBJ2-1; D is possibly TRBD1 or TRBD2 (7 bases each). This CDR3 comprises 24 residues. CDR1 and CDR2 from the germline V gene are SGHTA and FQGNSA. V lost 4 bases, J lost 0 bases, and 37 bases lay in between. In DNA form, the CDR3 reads TGTGCCAGCAGCTCCCCCCAGGGGGGACAGCAGTGGGGGGGGGAACGGAGCTCCTACAATGAGCAGTTCTTC. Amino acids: CASSSPQGGQQWGGERSSYNEQFF. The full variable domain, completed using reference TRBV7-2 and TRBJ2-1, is GAGVSQSPSNKVTEKGKDVELRCDPISGHTALYWYRQSLGQGLEFLIYFQGNSAPDKSGLPSDRFSAERTGGSVSTLTIQRTQQEDSAVYLCASSSPQGGQQWGGERSSYNEQFFGPGTRLTVL.

The DNA of the CDR3 is TGTGCCAGCTCACCAGGACAGGTCTCCTACAATGAGCAGTTCTTC. Its protein product is CASSPGQVSYNEQFF. J is TRBJ2-1 and V is TRBV18; 7 positions match TRBD1. The CDR3 contains 15 residues. J lost 0 bases, V lost 2 bases, and 1 base had no gene match. Germline CDR1 KGHSH, CDR2 LQKENI. Variable domain in full (rest from reference TRBV18 and TRBJ2-1): NAGVMQNPRHLVRRRGQEARLRCSPMKGHSHVYWYRQLPEEGLKFMVYLQKENIIDESGMPKERFSAEFPKEGPSILRIQQVVRGDSAAYFCASSPGQVSYNEQFFGPGTRLTVL.

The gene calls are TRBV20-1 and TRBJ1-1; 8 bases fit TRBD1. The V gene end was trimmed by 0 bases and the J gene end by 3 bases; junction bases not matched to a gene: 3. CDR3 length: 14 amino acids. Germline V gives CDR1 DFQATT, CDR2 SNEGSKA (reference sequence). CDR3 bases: TGCAGTGCTAGAGATAACAGGGGGTACACTGAAGCTTTCTTT. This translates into CSARDNRGYTEAFF.

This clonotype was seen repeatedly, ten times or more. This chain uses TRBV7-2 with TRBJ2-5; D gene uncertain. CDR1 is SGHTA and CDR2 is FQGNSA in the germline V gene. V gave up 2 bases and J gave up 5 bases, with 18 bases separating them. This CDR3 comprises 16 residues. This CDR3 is CASSLISYPEGETQYF. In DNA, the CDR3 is TGTGCCAGCAGCTTAATTTCTTACCCCGAAGGGGAGACCCAGTACTTC.

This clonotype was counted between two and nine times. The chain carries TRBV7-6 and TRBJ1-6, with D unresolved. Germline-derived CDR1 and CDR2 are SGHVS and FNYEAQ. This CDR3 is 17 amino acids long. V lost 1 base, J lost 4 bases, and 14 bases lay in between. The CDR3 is CASSLEDRPYYNSPLHF. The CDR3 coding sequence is TGTGCCAGCAGCTTAGAGGACCGACCCTATTATAATTCACCCCTCCACTTT. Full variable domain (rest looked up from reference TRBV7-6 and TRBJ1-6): GAGVSQSPRYKVTKRGQDVALRCDPISGHVSLYWYRQALGQGPEFLTYFNYEAQQDKSGLPNDRFSAERPEGSISTLTIQRTEQRDSAMYRCASSLEDRPYYNSPLHFGNGTRLTVT.

The DNA for the CDR3 is TGTGCCAGCAGCTTATTCAGACAATATGGCTACACCTTC. Amino acid sequence: CASSLFRQYGYTF. This chain links TRBV7-8 with TRBJ1-2; no definite D call. V shed 2 bases and J shed 5 bases, with 9 bases lying between them. This CDR3 spans 13 amino acids. The germline gives CDR1 SGHVS, CDR2 FQNEAQ.

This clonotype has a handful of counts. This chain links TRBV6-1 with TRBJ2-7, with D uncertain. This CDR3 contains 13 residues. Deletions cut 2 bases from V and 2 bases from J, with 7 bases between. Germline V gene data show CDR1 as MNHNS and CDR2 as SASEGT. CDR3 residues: CASSENRAYEQYF. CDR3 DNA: TGTGCCAGCAGTGAAAACAGAGCCTACGAGCAGTACTTC.

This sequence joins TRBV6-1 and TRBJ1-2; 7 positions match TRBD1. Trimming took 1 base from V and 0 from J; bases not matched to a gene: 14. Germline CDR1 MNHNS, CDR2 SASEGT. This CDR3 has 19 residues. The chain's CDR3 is CASSEDNRQGIYTNYGYTF. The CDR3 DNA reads TGTGCCAGCAGTGAAGATAACAGACAGGGAATATATACTAACTATGGCTACACCTTC.

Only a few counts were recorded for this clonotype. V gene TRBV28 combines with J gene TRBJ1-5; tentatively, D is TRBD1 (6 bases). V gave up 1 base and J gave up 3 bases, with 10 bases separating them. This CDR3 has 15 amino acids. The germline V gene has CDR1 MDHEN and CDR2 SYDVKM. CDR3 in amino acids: CASSLFRGPNQPQHF. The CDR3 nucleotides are TGTGCCAGCAGTTTATTTCGGGGGCCCAATCAGCCCCAGCATTTT.

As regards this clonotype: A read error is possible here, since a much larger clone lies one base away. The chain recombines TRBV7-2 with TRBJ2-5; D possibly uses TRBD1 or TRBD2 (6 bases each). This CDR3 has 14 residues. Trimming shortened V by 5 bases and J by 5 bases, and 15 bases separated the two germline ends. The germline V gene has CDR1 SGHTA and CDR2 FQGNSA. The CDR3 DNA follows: TGTGCCAGCAGCCCCCCGGGGGCGATGGAGACCCAGTACTTC. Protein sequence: CASSPPGAMETQYF. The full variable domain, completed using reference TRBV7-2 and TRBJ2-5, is GAGVSQSPSNKVTEKGKDVELRCDPISGHTALYWYRQSLGQGLEFLIYFQGNSAPDKSGLPSDRFSAERTGGSVSTLTIQRTQQEDSAVYLCASSPPGAMETQYFGPGTRLLVL.

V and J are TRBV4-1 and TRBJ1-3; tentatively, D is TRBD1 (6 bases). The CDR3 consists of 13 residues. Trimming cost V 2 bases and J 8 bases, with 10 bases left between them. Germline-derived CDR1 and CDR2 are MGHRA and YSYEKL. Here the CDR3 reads CASSQREGDTIYF. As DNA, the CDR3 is TGCGCCAGCAGCCAACGGGAGGGGGACACCATATATTTT.

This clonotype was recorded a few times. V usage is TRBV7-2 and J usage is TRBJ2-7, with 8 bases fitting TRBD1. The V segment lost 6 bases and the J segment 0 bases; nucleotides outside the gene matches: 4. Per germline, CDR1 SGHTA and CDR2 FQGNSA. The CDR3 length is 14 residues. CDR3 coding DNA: TGTGCCAGCAGTGGCAGGGGGCCCTCCTACGAGCAGTACTTC. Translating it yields CASSGRGPSYEQYF.